The rows below give T cell receptor beta chains drawn from one sample of a study of shared clonotypes between healthy human individuals. Profiled with immunoSEQ multiplex PCR; TCRdb holds only in-frame clones, not every one. Of 1.5 million to 2.5 million clones in the sample, approximately 94% were seen once. The sequenced material came from naive CD8+ T cells sorted from blood. Receptors were obtained from a man aged 18 to 35 in good health. The CDR3 runs from the conserved cysteine through the conserved F or W. D genes are given only for firm matches. The size field is filled for only some rows; it gives once, few, many or a size class.

V	size	D	length	J	DNA	CDR3
TRBV6-1	NA	TRBD2	15	TRBJ2-3	TGTGCCAGCAGTTTCCCTAGCGGGGGCCGAGATACGCAGTATTTT	CASSFPSGGRDTQYF
TRBV27	NA	TRBD1	13	TRBJ2-7	TGTGCCAGTTCAGGGACAGGGGACTACGAGCAGTACTTC	CASSGTGDYEQYF
TRBV29-1	NA	NA	11	TRBJ1-1	TGCAGCGTAGGACGGCCTTTAGAAGCTTTCTTT	CSVGRPLEAFF
TRBV28	NA	NA	13	TRBJ1-1	TGTGCCAGCAGTTTCCGGGTGGACACTGAAGCTTTCTTT	CASSFRVDTEAFF
TRBV27	NA	TRBD2	14	TRBJ2-2	TGTGCCAGCAGTTCGCGGGGGGGCTACGGGGAGCTGTTTTTT	CASSSRGGYGELFF
TRBV6-5	NA	TRBD2	15	TRBJ2-1	TGTGCCAGCAGTTACTCGAACGGGGGGGCTAATGAGCAGTTCTTC	CASSYSNGGANEQFF
TRBV9	NA	NA	15	TRBJ2-6	TGTGCCAGCGGAGAGCCCTTCTCTGGGGCCAACGTCCTGACTTTC	CASGEPFSGANVLTF
TRBV5-6	NA	TRBD1	17	TRBJ1-5	TGTGCCAGCAGCTACGGGACAGGGGAACATAGCAATCAGCCCCAGCATTTT	CASSYGTGEHSNQPQHF
TRBV6-5	NA	NA	13	TRBJ1-2	TGTGCCATCCTGAGTAGGCAGGATTATGGCTACACCTTC	CAILSRQDYGYTF
TRBV5-1	NA	NA	11	TRBJ2-7	TGCGCCAGCAGCGCGGACTACGAGCAGTACTTC	CASSADYEQYF
TRBV4-3	NA	NA	13	TRBJ1-2	TGCGCCAGCAGCCCCCTTGCAGACTATGGCTACACCTTC	CASSPLADYGYTF
TRBV7-6	NA	NA	15	TRBJ2-7	TGTGCCAGCAGCTTAGTAGGGGAGAACTTCTACGAGCAGTACTTC	CASSLVGENFYEQYF
TRBV29-1	NA	TRBD2	18	TRBJ2-3	TGCAGCCCCGTTTTCGCGGGAGGCACTTCTGGGAGCACAGATACGCAGTATTTT	CSPVFAGGTSGSTDTQYF
TRBV6-5	NA	NA	14	TRBJ2-7	TGTGCCAGCAGTTACGACGGGGGACTCTACGAGCAGTACTTC	CASSYDGGLYEQYF
TRBV4-3	NA	NA	15	TRBJ1-6	TGCGCCAGCAGCCAAGATCAGGGGCGGAATTCACCCCTCCACTTT	CASSQDQGRNSPLHF
TRBV6-1	NA	NA	14	TRBJ2-7	TGTGCCAGCAGTGAAATGGGGACAACCTACGAGCAGTACTTC	CASSEMGTTYEQYF
TRBV25-1	few	NA	13	TRBJ2-7	TGTGCCAGCAGACTGACAGGCTCCTACGAGCAGTACTTC	CASRLTGSYEQYF
TRBV5-6	NA	NA	13	TRBJ2-5	TGTGCCAGCAGCTACTGGGGCGGGGAGACCCAGTACTTC	CASSYWGGETQYF
TRBV5-6	NA	NA	16	TRBJ1-2	TGTGCCAGCAGACAGGACAGCGACCTCCATGATGGGGGCTACACCTTC	CASRQDSDLHDGGYTF
TRBV29-1	NA	NA	13	TRBJ2-2	TGCAGCGTAAGGGATTCGAACACCGGGGAGCTGTTTTTT	CSVRDSNTGELFF
TRBV6-5	NA	NA	15	TRBJ2-5	TGTGCCAGCAGTTACTCGGACCTCGCTACAGAGACCCAGTACTTC	CASSYSDLATETQYF
TRBV4-1	NA	TRBD2	16	TRBJ2-5	TGCGCCAGCAGCCAAGATAGGGCTAGCGGGGGGGAGACCCAGTACTTC	CASSQDRASGGETQYF
TRBV2	NA	NA	14	TRBJ2-7	TGTGCCAGCAGTGAAGCGCAGGAAAACTACGAGCAGTACTTC	CASSEAQENYEQYF
TRBV5-4	NA	NA	15	TRBJ2-7	TGTGCCAGCAGCTTTGCGGGGACTCTCCCCTACGAGCAGTACTTC	CASSFAGTLPYEQYF
TRBV6-5	NA	NA	14	TRBJ2-7	TGTGCCAGCAGTTACTCGGGGGAGAACTACGAGCAGTACTTC	CASSYSGENYEQYF